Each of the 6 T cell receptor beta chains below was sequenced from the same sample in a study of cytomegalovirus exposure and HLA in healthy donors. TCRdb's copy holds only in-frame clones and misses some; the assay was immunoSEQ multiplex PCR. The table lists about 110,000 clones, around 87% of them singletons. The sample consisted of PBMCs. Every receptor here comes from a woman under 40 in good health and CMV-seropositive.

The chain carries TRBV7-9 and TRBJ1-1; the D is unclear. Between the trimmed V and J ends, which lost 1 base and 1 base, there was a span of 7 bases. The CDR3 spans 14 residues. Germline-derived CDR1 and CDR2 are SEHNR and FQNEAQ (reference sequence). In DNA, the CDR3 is TGTGCCAGCAGCTTAGGCAGGAAGAACACTGAAGCTTTCTTT. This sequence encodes CASSLGRKNTEAFF.

The DNA of the CDR3 is TGTGCCAGCAGCTTAGACCCGGGACTGGTTCAAGAGACCCAGTACTTC. Its protein product is CASSLDPGLVQETQYF. V is TRBV11-1 and J is TRBJ2-5; D is possibly TRBD2 (6 bases). V lost 1 base, J lost 2 bases, and 14 bases lay in between. The CDR3 totals 16 residues. From germline, CDR1 is SGHAT and CDR2 FQDESV (reference sequence).

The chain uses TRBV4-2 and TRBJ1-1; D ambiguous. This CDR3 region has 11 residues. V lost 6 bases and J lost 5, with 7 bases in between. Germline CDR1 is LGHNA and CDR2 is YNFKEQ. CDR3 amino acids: CASRYGTEAFF. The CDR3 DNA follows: TGTGCCAGCAGGTACGGGACTGAAGCTTTCTTT.

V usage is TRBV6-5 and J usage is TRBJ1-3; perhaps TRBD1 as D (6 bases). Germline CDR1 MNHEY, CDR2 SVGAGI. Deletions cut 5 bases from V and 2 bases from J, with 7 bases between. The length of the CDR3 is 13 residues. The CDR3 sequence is CASSRDTGNTIYF. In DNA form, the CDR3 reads TGTGCCAGCAGTCGGGACACTGGAAACACCATATATTTT.

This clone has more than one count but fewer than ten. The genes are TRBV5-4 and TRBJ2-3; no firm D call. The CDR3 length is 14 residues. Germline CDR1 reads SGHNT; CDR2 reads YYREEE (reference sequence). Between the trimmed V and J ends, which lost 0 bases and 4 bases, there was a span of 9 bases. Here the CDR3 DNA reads TGTGCCAGCAGCTTGGCAGGAAAGGCAGATACGCAGTATTTT. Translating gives CASSLAGKADTQYF.

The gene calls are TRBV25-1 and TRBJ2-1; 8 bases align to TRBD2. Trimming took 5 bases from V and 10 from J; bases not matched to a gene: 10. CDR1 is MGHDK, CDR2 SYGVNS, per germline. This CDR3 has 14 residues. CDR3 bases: TGTGCCAGCAGTCCTGGCGGGGGGCCCTTAGAGCAGTTCTTC. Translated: CASSPGGGPLEQFF.